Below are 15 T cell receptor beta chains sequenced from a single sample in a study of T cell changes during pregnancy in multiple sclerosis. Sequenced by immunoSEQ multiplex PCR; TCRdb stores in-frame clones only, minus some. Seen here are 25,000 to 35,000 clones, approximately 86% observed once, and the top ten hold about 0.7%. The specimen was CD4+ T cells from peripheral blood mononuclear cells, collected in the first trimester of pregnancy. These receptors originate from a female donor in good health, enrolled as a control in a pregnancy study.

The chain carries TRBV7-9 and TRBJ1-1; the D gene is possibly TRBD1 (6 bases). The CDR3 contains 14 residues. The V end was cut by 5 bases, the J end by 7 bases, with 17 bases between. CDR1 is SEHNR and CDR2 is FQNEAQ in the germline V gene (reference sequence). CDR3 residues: CASSQSRTVGEAFF. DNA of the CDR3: TGTGCCAGCAGCCAAAGCAGGACAGTGGGTGAAGCTTTCTTT.

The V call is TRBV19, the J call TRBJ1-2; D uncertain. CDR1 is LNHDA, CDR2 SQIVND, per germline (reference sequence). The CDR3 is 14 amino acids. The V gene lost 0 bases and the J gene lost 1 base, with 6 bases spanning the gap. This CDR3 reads CASSIDHNNYGYTF. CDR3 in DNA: TGTGCCAGTAGTATAGATCACAATAACTATGGCTACACCTTC.

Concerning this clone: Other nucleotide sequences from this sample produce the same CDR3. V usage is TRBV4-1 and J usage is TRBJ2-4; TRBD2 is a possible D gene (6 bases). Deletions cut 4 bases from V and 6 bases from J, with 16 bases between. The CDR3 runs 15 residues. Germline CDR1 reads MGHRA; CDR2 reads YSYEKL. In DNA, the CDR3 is TGCGCCAGCAGCCTAGGAGGGACGGGGAGAAACATTCAGTACTTC. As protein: CASSLGGTGRNIQYF.

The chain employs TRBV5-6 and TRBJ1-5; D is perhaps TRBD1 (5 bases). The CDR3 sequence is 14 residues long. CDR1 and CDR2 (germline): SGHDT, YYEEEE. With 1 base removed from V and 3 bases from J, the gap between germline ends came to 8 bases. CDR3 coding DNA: TGTGCCAGCAGCTTGAGACAGTACAATCAGCCCCAGCATTTT. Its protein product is CASSLRQYNQPQHF. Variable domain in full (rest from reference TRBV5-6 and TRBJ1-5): DAGVTQSPTHLIKTRGQQVTLRCSPKSGHDTVSWYQQALGQGPQFIFQYYEEEERQRGNFPDRFSGHQFPNYSSELNVNALLLGDSALYLCASSLRQYNQPQHFGDGTRLSIL.

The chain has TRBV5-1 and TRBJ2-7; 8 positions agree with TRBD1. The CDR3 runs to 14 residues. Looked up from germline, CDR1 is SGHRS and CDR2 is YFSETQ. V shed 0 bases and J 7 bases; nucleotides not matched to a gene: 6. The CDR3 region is CASSLEQGVGEQYF. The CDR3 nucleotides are TGCGCCAGCAGCTTGGAACAGGGGGTGGGGGAGCAGTACTTC.

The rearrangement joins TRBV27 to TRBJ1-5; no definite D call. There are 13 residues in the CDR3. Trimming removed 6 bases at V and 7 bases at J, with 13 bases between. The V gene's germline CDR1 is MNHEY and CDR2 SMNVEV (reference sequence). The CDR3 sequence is CASSRGRTQPQHF. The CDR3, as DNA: TGTGCCAGCAGCCGGGGTAGGACGCAGCCCCAGCATTTT.

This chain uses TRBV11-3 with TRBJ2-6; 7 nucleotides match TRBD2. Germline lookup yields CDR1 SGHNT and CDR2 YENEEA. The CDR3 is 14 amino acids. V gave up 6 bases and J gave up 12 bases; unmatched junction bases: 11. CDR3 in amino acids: CASSQLGGRVVLTF. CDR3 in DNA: TGTGCCAGCAGTCAACTCGGTGGGAGGGTCGTCCTGACTTTC.

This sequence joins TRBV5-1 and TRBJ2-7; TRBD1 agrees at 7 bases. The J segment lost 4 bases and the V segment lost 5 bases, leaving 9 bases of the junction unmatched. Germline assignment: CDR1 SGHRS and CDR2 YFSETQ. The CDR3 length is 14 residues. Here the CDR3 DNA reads TGCGCCAGCAGGGATAAGACAGGGTCGTACGAGCAGTACTTC. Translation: CASRDKTGSYEQYF.

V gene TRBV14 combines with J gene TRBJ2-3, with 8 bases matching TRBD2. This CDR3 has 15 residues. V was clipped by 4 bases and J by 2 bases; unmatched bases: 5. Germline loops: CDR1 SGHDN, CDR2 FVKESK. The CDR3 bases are TGTGCCAGCAGCCCACGGGGGGGCATCACAGATACGCAGTATTTT. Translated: CASSPRGGITDTQYF.

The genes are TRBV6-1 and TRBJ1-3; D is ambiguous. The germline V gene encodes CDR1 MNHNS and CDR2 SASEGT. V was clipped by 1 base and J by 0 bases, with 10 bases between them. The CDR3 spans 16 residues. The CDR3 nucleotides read TGTGCCAGCAGTGAAGGGCCCCTGAACTCTGGAAACACCATATATTTT. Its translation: CASSEGPLNSGNTIYF.

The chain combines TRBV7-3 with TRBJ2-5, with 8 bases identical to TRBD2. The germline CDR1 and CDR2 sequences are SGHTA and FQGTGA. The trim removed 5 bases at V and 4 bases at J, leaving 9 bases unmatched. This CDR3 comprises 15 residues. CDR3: CASSRNGGARETQYF. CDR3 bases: TGTGCCAGCAGCCGTAACGGGGGGGCCAGAGAGACCCAGTACTTC. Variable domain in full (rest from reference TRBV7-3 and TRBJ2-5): GAGVSQTPSNKVTEKGKYVELRCDPISGHTALYWYRQSLGQGPEFLIYFQGTGAADDSGLPNDRFFAVRPEGSVSTLKIQRTERGDSAVYLCASSRNGGARETQYFGPGTRLLVL.

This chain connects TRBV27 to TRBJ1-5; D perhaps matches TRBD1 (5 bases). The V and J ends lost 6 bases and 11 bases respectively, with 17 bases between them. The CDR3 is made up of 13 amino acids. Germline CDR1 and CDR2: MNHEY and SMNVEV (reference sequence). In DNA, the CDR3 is TGTGCCAGCAGGGGGACTTTGGTTGATGCCCAGCATTTT. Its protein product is CASRGTLVDAQHF.

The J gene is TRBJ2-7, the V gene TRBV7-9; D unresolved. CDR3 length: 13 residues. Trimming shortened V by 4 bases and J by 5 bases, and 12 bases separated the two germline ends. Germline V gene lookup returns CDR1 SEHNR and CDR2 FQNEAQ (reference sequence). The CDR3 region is CASSSQPQDEQYF. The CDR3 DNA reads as TGTGCCAGCAGCTCCCAACCTCAGGACGAGCAGTACTTC.

CDR3 residues: CASRDQGFAKNIQYF. In DNA, the CDR3 is TGTGCCAGCAGAGACCAGGGATTTGCCAAAAACATTCAGTACTTC. V gene TRBV2 combines with J gene TRBJ2-4; tentatively, D is TRBD1 (5 bases). This CDR3 comprises 15 residues. Germline V gives CDR1 SNHLY, CDR2 FYNNEI. Trimming left V 6 bases short and J 1 base short, with 13 bases between.

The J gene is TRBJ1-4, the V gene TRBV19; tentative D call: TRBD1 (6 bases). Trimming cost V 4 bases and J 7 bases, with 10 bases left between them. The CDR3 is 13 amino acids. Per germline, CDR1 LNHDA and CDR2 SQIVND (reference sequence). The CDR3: CASSTRTVEKLFF. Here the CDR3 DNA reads TGTGCCAGTAGTACTAGGACAGTTGAAAAACTGTTTTTT.